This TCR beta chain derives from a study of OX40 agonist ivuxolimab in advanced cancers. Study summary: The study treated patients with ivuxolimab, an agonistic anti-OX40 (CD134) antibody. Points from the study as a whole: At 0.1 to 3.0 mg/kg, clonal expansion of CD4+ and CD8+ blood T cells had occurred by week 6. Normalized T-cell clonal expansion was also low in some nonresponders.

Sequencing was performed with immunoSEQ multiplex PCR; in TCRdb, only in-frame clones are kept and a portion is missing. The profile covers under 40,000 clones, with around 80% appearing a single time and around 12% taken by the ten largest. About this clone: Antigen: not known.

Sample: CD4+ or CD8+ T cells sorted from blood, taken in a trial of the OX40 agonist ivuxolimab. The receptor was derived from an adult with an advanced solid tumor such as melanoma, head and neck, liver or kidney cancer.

CDR3 nucleotide sequence: TGCAGCGTTCCTCGGTCAGGGCCAGATACGCAGTATTTT. It translates to CSVPRSGPDTQYF. This chain connects TRBV29-1 to TRBJ2-3, with a possible D match to TRBD1 (5 bases). Germline lookup yields CDR1 SQVTM and CDR2 ANQGSEA. The CDR3 sequence is 13 residues long. Trimming left V 5 bases short and J 4 bases short, with 13 bases between.